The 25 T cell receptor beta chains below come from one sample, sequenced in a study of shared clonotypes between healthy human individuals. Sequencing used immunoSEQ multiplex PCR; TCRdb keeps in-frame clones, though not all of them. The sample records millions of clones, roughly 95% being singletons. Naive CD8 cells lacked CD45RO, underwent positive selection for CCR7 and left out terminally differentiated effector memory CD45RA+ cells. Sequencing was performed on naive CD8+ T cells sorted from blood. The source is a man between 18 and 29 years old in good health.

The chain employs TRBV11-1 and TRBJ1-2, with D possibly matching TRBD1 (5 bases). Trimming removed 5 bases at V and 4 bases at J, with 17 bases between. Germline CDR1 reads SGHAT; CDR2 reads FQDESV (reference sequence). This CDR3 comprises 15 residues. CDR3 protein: CASSEGPQLTYGYTF. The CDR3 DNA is TGTGCCAGCAGCGAGGGACCCCAACTTACCTATGGCTACACCTTC.

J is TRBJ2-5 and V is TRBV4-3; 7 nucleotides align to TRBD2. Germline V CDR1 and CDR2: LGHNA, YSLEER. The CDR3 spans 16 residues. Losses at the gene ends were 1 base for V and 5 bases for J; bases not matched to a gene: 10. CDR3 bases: TGCGCCAGCAGCCAAGTGTGGCTAGCGGAAGGGGAGACCCAGTACTTC. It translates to CASSQVWLAEGETQYF.

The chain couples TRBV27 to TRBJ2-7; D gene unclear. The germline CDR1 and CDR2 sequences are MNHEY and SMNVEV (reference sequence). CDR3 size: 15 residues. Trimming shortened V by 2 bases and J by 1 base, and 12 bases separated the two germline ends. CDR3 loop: CASSLSRTQSYEQYF. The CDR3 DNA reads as TGTGCCAGCAGTTTAAGTAGGACCCAATCCTACGAGCAGTACTTC.

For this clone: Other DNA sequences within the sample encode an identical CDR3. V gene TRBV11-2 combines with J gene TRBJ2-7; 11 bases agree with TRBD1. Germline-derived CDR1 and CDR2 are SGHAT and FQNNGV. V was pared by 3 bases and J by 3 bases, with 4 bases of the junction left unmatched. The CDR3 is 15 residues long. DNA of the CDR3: TGTGCCAGCAGCTTCGGGACAGGGGGACTCTACGAGCAGTACTTC. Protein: CASSFGTGGLYEQYF.

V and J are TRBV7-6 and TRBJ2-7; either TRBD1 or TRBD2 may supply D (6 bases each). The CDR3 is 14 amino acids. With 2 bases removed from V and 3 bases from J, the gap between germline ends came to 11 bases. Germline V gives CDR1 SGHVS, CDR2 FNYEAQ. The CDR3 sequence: CASSLKGGNYEQYF. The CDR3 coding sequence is TGTGCCAGCAGCTTAAAAGGGGGGAACTACGAGCAGTACTTC.

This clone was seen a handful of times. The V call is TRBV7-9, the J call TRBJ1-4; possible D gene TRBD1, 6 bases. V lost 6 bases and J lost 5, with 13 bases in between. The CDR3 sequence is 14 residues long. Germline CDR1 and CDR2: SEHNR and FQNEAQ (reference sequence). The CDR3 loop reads CASSKRDNNEKLFF. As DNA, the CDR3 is TGTGCCAGCAGTAAACGGGACAACAATGAAAAACTGTTTTTT.

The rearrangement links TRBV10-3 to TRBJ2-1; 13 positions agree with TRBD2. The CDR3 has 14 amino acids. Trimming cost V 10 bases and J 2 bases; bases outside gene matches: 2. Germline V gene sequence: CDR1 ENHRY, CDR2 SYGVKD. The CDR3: CASGTSGTYNEQFF. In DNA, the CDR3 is TGTGCCAGTGGGACTAGCGGGACCTACAATGAGCAGTTCTTC.

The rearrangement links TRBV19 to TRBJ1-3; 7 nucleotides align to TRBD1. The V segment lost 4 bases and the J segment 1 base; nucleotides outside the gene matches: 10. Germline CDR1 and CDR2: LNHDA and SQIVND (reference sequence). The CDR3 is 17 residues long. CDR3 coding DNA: TGTGCCAGTAGTACTGACAGGGAAGGGGTTTCTGGAAACACCATATATTTT. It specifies CASSTDREGVSGNTIYF.

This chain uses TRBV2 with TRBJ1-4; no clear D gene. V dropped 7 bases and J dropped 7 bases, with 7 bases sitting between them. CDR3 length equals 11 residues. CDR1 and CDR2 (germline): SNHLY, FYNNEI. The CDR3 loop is CASTRGEKLFF. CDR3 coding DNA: TGTGCCAGCACTCGGGGTGAAAAACTGTTTTTT.

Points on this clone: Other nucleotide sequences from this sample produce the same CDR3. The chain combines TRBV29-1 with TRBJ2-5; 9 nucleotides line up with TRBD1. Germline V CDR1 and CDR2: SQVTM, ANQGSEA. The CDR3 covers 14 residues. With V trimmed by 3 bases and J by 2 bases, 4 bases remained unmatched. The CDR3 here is CSVEDRGGQETQYF. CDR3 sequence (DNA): TGCAGCGTTGAGGACAGGGGAGGTCAAGAGACCCAGTACTTC.

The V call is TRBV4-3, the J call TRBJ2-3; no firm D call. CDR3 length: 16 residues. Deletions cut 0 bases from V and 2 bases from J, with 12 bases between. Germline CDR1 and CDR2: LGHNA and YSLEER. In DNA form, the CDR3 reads TGCGCCAGCAGCCAAGAGGGATCCACCCTCACAGATACGCAGTATTTT. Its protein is CASSQEGSTLTDTQYF.

In nucleotides, the CDR3 is TGTGCCAGTACCCCGGGTGCGGGAAACACTGAAGCTTTCTTT. Amino acid sequence: CASTPGAGNTEAFF. The V and J genes are TRBV19 and TRBJ1-1; D ambiguous. The germline gives CDR1 LNHDA, CDR2 SQIVND (reference sequence). V lost 7 bases, J lost 2 bases, and 14 bases lay in between. The CDR3 loop spans 14 amino acids.

The DNA for the CDR3 is TGTGCCAGCAGTCCAGGTGGGGACTATGGCTACACCTTC. This encodes CASSPGGDYGYTF. V and J are TRBV28 and TRBJ1-2; unclear D gene. The length of the CDR3 is 13 residues. Germline-derived CDR1 and CDR2 are MDHEN and SYDVKM. V lost 5 bases, J lost 3 bases, and 10 bases lay in between.

This CDR3 reads CASSQLSGAINEQFF. The DNA for the CDR3 is TGCGCCAGCAGCCAACTGAGCGGCGCTATCAATGAGCAGTTCTTC. The chain is built from TRBV4-3 and TRBJ2-1; maybe TRBD2 (5 bases). Trimming took off 2 bases at V and 6 bases at J, with 14 bases between the two ends. Germline values: CDR1 LGHNA, CDR2 YSLEER. CDR3 length equals 15 residues.

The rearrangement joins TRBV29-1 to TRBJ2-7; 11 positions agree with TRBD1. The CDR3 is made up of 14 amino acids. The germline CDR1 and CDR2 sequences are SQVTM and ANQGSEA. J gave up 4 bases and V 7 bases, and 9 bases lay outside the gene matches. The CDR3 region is CSAVRTGGGYEQYF. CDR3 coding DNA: TGCAGCGCCGTGAGGACAGGGGGCGGTTACGAGCAGTACTTC.

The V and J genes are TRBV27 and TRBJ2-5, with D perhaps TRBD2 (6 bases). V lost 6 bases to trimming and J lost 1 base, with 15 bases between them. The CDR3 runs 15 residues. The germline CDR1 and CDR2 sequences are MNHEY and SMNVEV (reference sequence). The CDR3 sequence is CASSPPGLSQETQYF. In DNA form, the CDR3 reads TGTGCCAGCAGCCCTCCGGGACTCAGCCAAGAGACCCAGTACTTC.

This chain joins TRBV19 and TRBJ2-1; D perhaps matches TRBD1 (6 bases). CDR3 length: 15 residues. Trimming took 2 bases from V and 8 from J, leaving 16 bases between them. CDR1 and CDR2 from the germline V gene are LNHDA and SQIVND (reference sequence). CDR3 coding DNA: TGTGCCAGTAGTATATGGGTACAGGGAAACGATGAGCAGTTCTTC. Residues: CASSIWVQGNDEQFF.

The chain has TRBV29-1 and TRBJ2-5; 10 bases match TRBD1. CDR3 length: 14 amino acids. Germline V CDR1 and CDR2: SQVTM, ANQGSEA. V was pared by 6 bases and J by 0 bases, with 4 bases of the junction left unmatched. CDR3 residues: CSVTGGEYQETQYF. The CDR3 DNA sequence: TGCAGCGTGACAGGGGGCGAGTACCAAGAGACCCAGTACTTC.

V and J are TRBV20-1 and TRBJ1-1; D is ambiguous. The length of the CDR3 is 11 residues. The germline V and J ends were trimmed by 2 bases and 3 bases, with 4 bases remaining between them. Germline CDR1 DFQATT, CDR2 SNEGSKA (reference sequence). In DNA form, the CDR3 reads TGCAGTGCTAGATACGACACTGAAGCTTTCTTT. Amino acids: CSARYDTEAFF.

The CDR3 here is CASNAGTGGVGNQPQHF. CDR3 sequence (DNA): TGTGCCAGCAACGCCGGGACAGGGGGTGTGGGCAATCAGCCCCAGCATTTT. The J gene is TRBJ1-5, the V gene TRBV2; 11 positions match TRBD1. Germline V gene lookup returns CDR1 SNHLY and CDR2 FYNNEI. Trimming at V came to 7 bases and at J to 2 bases, leaving 10 bases not matched to a gene. This CDR3 comprises 17 residues.

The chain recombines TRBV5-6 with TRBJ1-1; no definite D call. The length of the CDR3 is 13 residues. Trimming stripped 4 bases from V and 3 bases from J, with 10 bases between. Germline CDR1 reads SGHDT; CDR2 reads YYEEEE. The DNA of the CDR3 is TGTGCCAGCAGCCTCGACATCGACACTGAAGCTTTCTTT. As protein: CASSLDIDTEAFF.

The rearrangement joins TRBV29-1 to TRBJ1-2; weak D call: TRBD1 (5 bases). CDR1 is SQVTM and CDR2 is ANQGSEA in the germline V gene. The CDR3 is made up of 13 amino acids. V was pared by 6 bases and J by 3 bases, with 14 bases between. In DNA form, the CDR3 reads TGCAGCGTCGTACTCGTGGGGGACTATGGCTACACCTTC. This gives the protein CSVVLVGDYGYTF.

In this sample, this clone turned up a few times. The chain's CDR3 is CASSPLAGRSSGANVLTF. Here the CDR3 DNA reads TGTGCCAGCTCTCCTTTAGCGGGACGCAGCTCTGGGGCCAACGTCCTGACTTTC. This chain links TRBV28 with TRBJ2-6; 8 nucleotides agree with TRBD2. The J segment lost 0 bases and the V segment lost 8 bases, leaving 12 bases of the junction unmatched. The CDR3 loop spans 18 amino acids. The germline CDR1 and CDR2 sequences are MDHEN and SYDVKM. The full variable domain, in which reference TRBV28 and TRBJ2-6 provide the parts outside the CDR3, is DVKVTQSSRYLVKRTGEKVFLECVQDMDHENMFWYRQDPGLGLRLIYFSYDVKMKEKGDIPEGYSVSREKKERFSLILESASTNQTSMYLCASSPLAGRSSGANVLTFGAGSRLTVL.

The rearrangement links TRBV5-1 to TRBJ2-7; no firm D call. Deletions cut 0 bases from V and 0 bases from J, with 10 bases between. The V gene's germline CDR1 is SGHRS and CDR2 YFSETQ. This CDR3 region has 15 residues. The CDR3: CASSLGIVTSYEQYF. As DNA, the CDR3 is TGCGCCAGCAGCTTGGGGATAGTAACCTCCTACGAGCAGTACTTC. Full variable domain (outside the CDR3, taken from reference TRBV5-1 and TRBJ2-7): KAGVTQTPRYLIKTRGQQVTLSCSPISGHRSVSWYQQTPGQGLQFLFEYFSETQRNKGNFPGRFSGRQFSNSRSEMNVSTLELGDSALYLCASSLGIVTSYEQYFGPGTRLTVT.

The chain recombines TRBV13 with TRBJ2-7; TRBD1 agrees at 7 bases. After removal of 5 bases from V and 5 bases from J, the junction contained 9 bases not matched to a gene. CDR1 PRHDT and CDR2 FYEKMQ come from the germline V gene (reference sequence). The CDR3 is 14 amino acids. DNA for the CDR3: TGTGCCAGCAGCCCCCCAAGGGGGCCGAACGAGCAGTACTTC. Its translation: CASSPPRGPNEQYF.